This T cell receptor (beta chain) was captured by sequencing in a study of cytomegalovirus exposure and HLA in healthy donors. Study-level points and caveats: An Asian-associated ancestry cluster reportedly showed fewer N-insertions than the approximately 660-donor mean in a later analysis.

On this clone: Its antigen is as yet unknown.

The study ran its PCR with 60 Vbeta and 13 Jbeta primers. Clones were read by immunoSEQ multiplex PCR, and TCRdb kept only the in-frame ones, dropping some. In the table there are 140,000 or so clones, 72% of which are singletons. The clonotype comes from a man aged 35-49 years in good health and CMV-seronegative. Sequenced material: PBMCs.

The chain's CDR3 is CASSLLAGDSGEQFF. CDR3 nucleotide sequence: TGCGCCAGCAGCCTACTAGCGGGAGACAGCGGTGAGCAGTTCTTC. The V and J genes are TRBV5-1 and TRBJ2-1; TRBD2 matches 11 bases. J lost 9 bases, V lost 4 bases, and 9 bases had no gene match. Germline V CDR1 and CDR2: SGHRS, YFSETQ. CDR3 length: 15 residues. Together with reference TRBV5-1 and TRBJ2-1, the CDR3 gives the full variable domain: KAGVTQTPRYLIKTRGQQVTLSCSPISGHRSVSWYQQTPGQGLQFLFEYFSETQRNKGNFPGRFSGRQFSNSRSEMNVSTLELGDSALYLCASSLLAGDSGEQFFGPGTRLTVL.